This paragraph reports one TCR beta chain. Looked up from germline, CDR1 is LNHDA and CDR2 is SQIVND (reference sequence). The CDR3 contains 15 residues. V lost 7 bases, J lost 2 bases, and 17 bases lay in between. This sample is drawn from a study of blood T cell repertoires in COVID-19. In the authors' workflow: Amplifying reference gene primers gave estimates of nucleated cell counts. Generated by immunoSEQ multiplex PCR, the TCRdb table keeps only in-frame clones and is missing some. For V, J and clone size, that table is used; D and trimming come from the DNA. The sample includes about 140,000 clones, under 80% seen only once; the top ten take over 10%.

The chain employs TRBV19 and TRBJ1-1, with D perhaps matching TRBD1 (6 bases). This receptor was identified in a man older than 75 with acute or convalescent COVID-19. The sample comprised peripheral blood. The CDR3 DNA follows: TGTGCCAGTAAGGGGGACCGGGCAACAAACACTGAAGCTTTCTTT. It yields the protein CASKGDRATNTEAFF.